A selection of T cell receptor beta chains follows, all from one sample in a study of T cells in narcolepsy. The method was immunoSEQ multiplex PCR; TCRdb's version includes in-frame clones alone and lacks a portion of them. The sample has 25,000 to 30,000 clones; around four fifths are singletons. The sample was CD45RA- memory CD4+ T cells from PBMCs. The source is a human donor with narcolepsy. Both conserved end residues are part of each CDR3. A D gene is named only where the DNA matches it firmly. Rows may omit the clone size; those that give it use once, few, many or a size class.

d_call | clone_size | j_call | v_call | cdr3_nt | cdr3_aa
TRBD1 | . | TRBJ2-1 | TRBV12-5 | TGTGCTAGTGGGAACCGGGACAGGGGCCACAATGAGCAGTTCTTC | CASGNRDRGHNEQFF
. | . | TRBJ1-1 | TRBV5-1 | TGCGCCAGCAGCTTGAATGAAGGGGGGCCGAACACTGAAGCTTTCTTT | CASSLNEGGPNTEAFF
TRBD1 | . | TRBJ1-6 | TRBV5-6 | TGTGCCAGCAGCCGAGGGGACAGGGAGAATTCACCCCTCCACTTT | CASSRGDRENSPLHF
. | . | TRBJ2-7 | TRBV6-1 | TGTGCCAGCTCGAGGGGATTCGCCTCCTACGAGCAGTACTTC | CASSRGFASYEQYF
TRBD2 | . | TRBJ2-3 | TRBV5-1 | TGCGCCAGCAGCAAGAGCGGGGGGAGCACAGATACGCAGTATTTT | CASSKSGGSTDTQYF
. | . | TRBJ1-6 | TRBV10-3 | TGTGCCATCAGTGAGCTGGACTATTCACCCCTCCACTTT | CAISELDYSPLHF
. | . | TRBJ1-3 | TRBV7-2 | TGTGCCAGCAGCCCAGATATTGTGACAAACTCTGGAAACACCATATATTTT | CASSPDIVTNSGNTIYF
. | once | TRBJ2-1 | TRBV5-4 | TGTGCCAGCAGCCCCTTAGGGGGGGCGGGTCGATATGAGCAGTTCTTC | CASSPLGGAGRYEQFF
TRBD2 | . | TRBJ2-3 | TRBV5-1 | TGCGCCAGCAGCTCTGGACTAGCGGGGGTGGCAGATACGCAGTATTTT | CASSSGLAGVADTQYF
TRBD1 | once | TRBJ1-4 | TRBV7-2 | TGTGCCAGCAGGCCCGGACAGGGGGATGAAAAACTGTTTTTT | CASRPGQGDEKLFF
. | . | TRBJ2-4 | TRBV7-9 | TGTGCCAGCAGCTTTGAAGGGACCAAAAACATTCAGTACTTC | CASSFEGTKNIQYF
. | . | TRBJ2-1 | TRBV25-1 | TGTGCCAGCAGTGCTTTCAATGAGCAGTTCTTC | CASSAFNEQFF
. | few | TRBJ2-2 | TRBV19 | TGTGCCAGTAGTATTCGGGTCGGGGAGCTGTTTTTT | CASSIRVGELFF
TRBD1 | few | TRBJ2-7 | TRBV6-8 | TGTGCCAGCAGTTACACGCGCAAAGGACAGGGTTGGGAGCAGTACTTC | CASSYTRKGQGWEQYF
TRBD1 | . | TRBJ2-7 | TRBV6-6 | TGTGCCAGCAGGGATCTACAGGGGTCCTACGAGCAGTACTTC | CASRDLQGSYEQYF
. | . | TRBJ2-1 | TRBV7-6 | TGTGCCAGCAGCACGGACAGTACCTACAATGAGCAGTTCTTC | CASSTDSTYNEQFF
. | . | TRBJ1-4 | TRBV30 | TGTGCCTGGAGTCTTCGGACCGGGCGAGCTGAAAAACTGTTTTTT | CAWSLRTGRAEKLFF
. | . | TRBJ1-4 | TRBV7-6 | TGTGCCAGCAGCTTAGGACAGACAACTAATGAAAAACTGTTTTTT | CASSLGQTTNEKLFF
. | . | TRBJ2-7 | TRBV18 | TGTGCCAGCTCAATCGACAGAGGCTACGAGCAGTACTTC | CASSIDRGYEQYF
TRBD1 | few | TRBJ1-5 | TRBV27 | TGTGCCAGCAGTATAAGGGGGCCTGGTCAGCCCCAGCATTTT | CASSIRGPGQPQHF
. | . | TRBJ2-2 | TRBV4-3 | TGCGCCAGCAGCCACCCTTCTAGGAGGAACACCGGGGAGCTGTTTTTT | CASSHPSRRNTGELFF
. | . | TRBJ2-7 | TRBV25-1 | TGTGCCAGCAGTGCTCGGGCGCCATCCTCCTACGAGCAGTACTTC | CASSARAPSSYEQYF
TRBD1 | . | TRBJ2-7 | TRBV7-2 | TGTGCCAGCAGCTCCACCGGGACAGGGATGGAGAAGCAGTACTTC | CASSSTGTGMEKQYF
. | few | TRBJ2-2 | TRBV6-1 | TGTGCCAGCCGCCGGGACGCCTCGAACACCGGGGAGCTGTTTTTT | CASRRDASNTGELFF
. | . | TRBJ2-2 | TRBV21-1 | TGTGCCAGCAGCAAAGTACACCGGAAGGAATCCCGACAGGGAGCTACCGGGGAGCTGTTTTTT | CASSKVHRKESRQGATGELFF